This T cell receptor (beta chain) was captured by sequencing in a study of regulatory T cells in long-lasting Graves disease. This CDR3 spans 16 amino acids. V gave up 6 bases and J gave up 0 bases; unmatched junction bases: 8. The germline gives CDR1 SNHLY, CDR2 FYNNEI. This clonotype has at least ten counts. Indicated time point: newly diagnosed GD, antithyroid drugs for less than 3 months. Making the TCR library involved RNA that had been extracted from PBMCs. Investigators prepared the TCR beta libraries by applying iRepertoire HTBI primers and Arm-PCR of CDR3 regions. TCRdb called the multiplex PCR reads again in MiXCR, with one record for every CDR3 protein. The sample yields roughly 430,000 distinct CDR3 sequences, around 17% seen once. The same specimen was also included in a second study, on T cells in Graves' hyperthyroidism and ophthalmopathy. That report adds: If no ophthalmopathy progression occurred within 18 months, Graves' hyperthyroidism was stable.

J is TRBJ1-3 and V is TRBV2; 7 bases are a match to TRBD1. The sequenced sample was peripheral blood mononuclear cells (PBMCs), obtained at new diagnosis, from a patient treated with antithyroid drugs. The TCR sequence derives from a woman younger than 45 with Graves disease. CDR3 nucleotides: TGTGCCAGCAGCCTACAGGGGAGAATCTCTGGAAACACCATATATTTT. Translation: CASSLQGRISGNTIYF.